This record covers a single TCR beta chain. TCRdb's table, derived via immunoSEQ multiplex PCR, lists solely in-frame clones and lacks some. The table has 450,000 to 700,000 clones, just under 97% seen once. The data belong to a study of shared clonotypes between healthy human individuals. Only CD45RO-negative cells positively selected for CCR7 counted as naive CD8 cells, so terminally differentiated effector memory CD45RA+ cells were excluded. The CDR3 runs 17 residues. Germline V gives CDR1 ENHRY, CDR2 SYGVKD. The V gene lost 3 bases and the J gene lost 8 bases, with 22 bases spanning the gap. The chain employs TRBV10-3 and TRBJ2-2, with D maybe TRBD2 (7 bases). The sequence was obtained from a woman in her twenties or thirties in good health. Sequenced: naive CD8+ T cells sorted from blood. The CDR3 DNA reads TGTGCCATCAGTGACCTCGGGGCGGGGGCTCTCGGAGGGGAGCTGTTTTTT. Its protein is CAISDLGAGALGGELFF.